Here is one T cell receptor (beta chain) with its context. This sample was included in a study of cytomegalovirus exposure and HLA in healthy donors. For the study at large: Some 85 million unique TCRs from HLA-typed donors were held in an early data release.

Both 60 Vbeta primers and 13 Jbeta primers went into the PCR. Sequenced by immunoSEQ multiplex PCR; TCRdb stores in-frame clones only, minus some. The sample lists more than 200,000 clones; just under 70% were seen once. Trimming removed 3 bases at V and 8 bases at J, with 14 bases between. The CDR3 is made up of 14 amino acids. Per the germline V gene, CDR1 is SGHNT and CDR2 is YYREEE (reference sequence). The chain recombines TRBV5-4 with TRBJ1-4; D perhaps matches TRBD1 (5 bases). The source is a man in his forties in good health and CMV-seropositive. Sequenced: PBMCs. For the CDR3, the DNA is TGTGCCAGCAGCTCCGGGCTTCAGGGCGAAAAACTGTTTTTT. It encodes CASSSGLQGEKLFF.